A single sample gave rise to the 28 T cell receptor beta chains below, sequenced in a study of control samples from healthy donors and cancer patients. Assay used: immunoSEQ multiplex PCR; TCRdb lists only in-frame clones, some missing. The top ten hold 5.5% to 7.5% of the sample, which has 120,000 to 150,000 clones, roughly nine tenths seen once. Sequenced sample: blood. Every receptor here comes from a man between 18 and 35 years old in good health.

J is TRBJ1-4 and V is TRBV2; D possibly corresponds to TRBD1 (6 bases). In germline, CDR1 is SNHLY, CDR2 FYNNEI. V was trimmed by 7 bases and J by 6 bases, leaving 12 bases between them. This CDR3 has 13 amino acids. CDR3 loop: CASKLQGDEKLFF. Here the CDR3 DNA reads TGTGCCAGCAAGTTACAGGGCGATGAAAAACTGTTTTTT. The full variable domain, in which reference TRBV2 and TRBJ1-4 provide the parts outside the CDR3, is EPEVTQTPSHQVTQMGQEVILRCVPISNHLYFYWYRQILGQKVEFLVSFYNNEISEKSEIFDDQFSVERPDGSNFTLKIRSTKLEDSAMYFCASKLQGDEKLFFGSGTQLSVL.

This chain links TRBV3-1 (or the pseudogene TRBV3-2) with TRBJ2-5; 10 bases align to TRBD2. Losses at the gene ends were 1 base for V and 1 base for J; bases not matched to a gene: 9. There are 18 residues in the CDR3. Looked up from germline, CDR1 is LGHDT and CDR2 is YNNKEL (reference sequence). Here the CDR3 DNA reads TGTGCCAGCAGCCAAGGCCTCGGACTAGCGGTGCTCCAAGAGACCCAGTACTTC. Translated, it gives CASSQGLGLAVLQETQYF.

The CDR3 DNA sequence: TGCGCCAGCAGCTCAGGGAGGGCAACTAATGAAAAACTGTTTTTT. Its translation: CASSSGRATNEKLFF. The chain carries TRBV5-1 and TRBJ1-4; maybe TRBD1 (5 bases). V lost 3 bases and J lost 0, with 9 bases in between. CDR3 length: 15 amino acids. CDR1 is SGHRS and CDR2 is YFSETQ in the germline V gene.

The V call is TRBV14, the J call TRBJ1-2; D is possibly TRBD1 (5 bases). The CDR3 spans 12 residues. Germline CDR1 and CDR2: SGHDN and FVKESK. Trimming took off 4 bases at V and 5 bases at J, with 8 bases between the two ends. In DNA, the CDR3 is TGTGCCAGCAGCCGGGACGGGTATGGCTACACCTTC. Translation gives CASSRDGYGYTF.

This clone was seen once. The chain recombines TRBV6-9 with TRBJ2-2; possible D gene TRBD1, 6 bases. V was cut by 6 bases and J by 6 bases, with 17 bases left in between. Per germline, CDR1 MNHGY and CDR2 SVAAGI. The CDR3 extends over 15 amino acids. The CDR3 loop is CASRKQGSSPGELFF. The CDR3 region has the DNA TGTGCCAGCAGAAAACAGGGCAGCTCTCCCGGGGAGCTGTTTTTT.

The chain employs TRBV3-1 (or the pseudogene TRBV3-2) and TRBJ1-1, with a weak D call TRBD1 (5 bases). The germline V and J ends were trimmed by 1 base and 0 bases, with 6 bases remaining between them. The CDR3 is 14 residues long. Germline V gene sequence: CDR1 LGHDT, CDR2 YNNKEL (reference sequence). CDR3 nucleotides: TGTGCCAGCAGCCAAGCAGGGCTGAACACTGAAGCTTTCTTT. As protein: CASSQAGLNTEAFF.

V is TRBV5-4 and J is TRBJ2-2, with D possibly being TRBD1 (5 bases). CDR1 is SGHNT and CDR2 is YYREEE in the germline V gene (reference sequence). This CDR3 contains 15 residues. V lost 0 bases and J 5 bases, leaving 11 bases between the germline ends. In DNA, the CDR3 is TGTGCCAGCAGCTTGGCCCCAGGGTTGACCGGGGAGCTGTTTTTT. This codes for CASSLAPGLTGELFF.

The chain joins TRBV7-2 to TRBJ1-2; 12 nucleotides align to TRBD1. The CDR3 contains 17 residues. Germline loops: CDR1 SGHTA, CDR2 FQGNSA. With 4 bases clipped from V and 3 bases from J, the junction kept 9 bases outside the gene matches. DNA for the CDR3: TGTGCCAGCAGCTCCCGGGACAGGGGGCGCAAAGACTATGGCTACACCTTC. Its translation is CASSSRDRGRKDYGYTF.

The V call is TRBV28, the J call TRBJ2-7, with 8 nucleotides matching TRBD2. The junction had 5 bases not matched to a gene; V was cut back by 5 bases and J by 2 bases. The CDR3 is 14 amino acids. The germline V gene has CDR1 MDHEN and CDR2 SYDVKM. The CDR3 sequence: CASSPPGLAYEQYF. DNA of the CDR3: TGTGCCAGCAGTCCCCCGGGACTAGCCTACGAGCAGTACTTC.

The chain uses TRBV10-3 and TRBJ1-1; the D is unclear. Germline V gives CDR1 ENHRY, CDR2 SYGVKD. The CDR3 is made up of 14 amino acids. V gave up 7 bases and J gave up 4 bases, with 16 bases separating them. This CDR3 is CAIKERFLGTEAFF. The CDR3 DNA reads as TGTGCCATCAAGGAGAGATTTTTGGGCACTGAAGCTTTCTTT.

This chain uses TRBV19 with TRBJ1-2; D is unresolved. CDR3 length: 15 residues. Per germline, CDR1 LNHDA and CDR2 SQIVND (reference sequence). The V and J ends lost 1 base and 0 bases respectively, with 9 bases between them. CDR3 sequence reads: CASSIAGNPNYGYTF. CDR3 sequence (DNA): TGTGCCAGTAGTATAGCAGGCAACCCTAACTATGGCTACACCTTC.

The chain combines TRBV11-2 with TRBJ1-1; D is undetermined. The CDR3 is 14 amino acids. The V and J ends lost 7 bases and 0 bases respectively, with 12 bases between them. Germline V lookup: CDR1 SGHAT, CDR2 FQNNGV. The CDR3 DNA reads as TGTGCCAGCACCCCTATGAGAATGAACACTGAAGCTTTCTTT. Its translation: CASTPMRMNTEAFF.

This chain links TRBV5-1 with TRBJ2-3; 14 bases agree with TRBD2. CDR3 length: 16 residues. Germline CDR1 SGHRS, CDR2 YFSETQ. J gave up 3 bases and V 4 bases, and 4 bases lay outside the gene matches. DNA of the CDR3: TGCGCCAGCAGCGGACTAGCGGGGGGACCAACAGATACGCAGTATTTT. Its translation: CASSGLAGGPTDTQYF. The whole variable domain, remainder taken from reference TRBV5-1 and TRBJ2-3, is KAGVTQTPRYLIKTRGQQVTLSCSPISGHRSVSWYQQTPGQGLQFLFEYFSETQRNKGNFPGRFSGRQFSNSRSEMNVSTLELGDSALYLCASSGLAGGPTDTQYFGPGTRLTVL.

V is TRBV5-4 and J is TRBJ2-1; 8 bases map to TRBD2. V gave up 0 bases and J gave up 4 bases; unmatched junction bases: 9. CDR3 size: 17 residues. CDR1 and CDR2 from the germline V gene are SGHNT and YYREEE (reference sequence). This CDR3 reads CASSLGYKAGEYNEQFF. The DNA of the CDR3 is TGTGCCAGCAGCTTGGGGTATAAAGCGGGGGAGTACAATGAGCAGTTCTTC.

The chain couples TRBV7-3 to TRBJ2-1, with D possibly being TRBD2 (5 bases). Looked up from germline, CDR1 is SGHTA and CDR2 is FQGTGA. V gave up 3 bases and J gave up 2 bases, with 8 bases separating them. CDR3 length equals 14 residues. CDR3 coding DNA: TGTGCCAGCAGCTTGGGCGGGCCCTACAATGAGCAGTTCTTC. Translating it yields CASSLGGPYNEQFF.

J is TRBJ2-7 and V is TRBV29-1; 9 bases are a match to TRBD1. Germline V gene data show CDR1 as SQVTM and CDR2 as ANQGSEA. The CDR3 has 16 amino acids. Trimming cost V 0 bases and J 7 bases; bases outside gene matches: 13. The CDR3, as DNA: TGCAGCGTTGAAGATCTTCGGGACAGGGCCCACGGGGAGCAGTACTTC. Translation gives CSVEDLRDRAHGEQYF.

This clone has only one observation. This chain uses TRBV28 with TRBJ2-3, with a possible D match to TRBD2 (6 bases). Germline CDR1 reads MDHEN; CDR2 reads SYDVKM. V was clipped by 5 bases and J by 1 base, with 13 bases between them. The CDR3 loop spans 15 amino acids. CDR3 protein: CASSGASVGTDTQYF. DNA of the CDR3: TGTGCCAGCAGTGGGGCTAGCGTCGGCACAGATACGCAGTATTTT.

The J gene is TRBJ2-5, the V gene TRBV6-1; tentative D call: TRBD2 (5 bases). The CDR3 extends over 16 amino acids. Trimming removed 0 bases from V and 2 bases from J, with 13 bases in between. The V gene's germline CDR1 is MNHNS and CDR2 SASEGT. CDR3 nucleotide sequence: TGTGCCAGCAGTGAAGCGCGGACTGATTGGCAAGAGACCCAGTACTTC. It specifies CASSEARTDWQETQYF.

This clone was counted only a few times. This chain uses TRBV15 with TRBJ2-5; D remains unclear. This CDR3 region has 13 residues. The V end lost 0 bases, the J end lost 3 bases, and 5 bases lay between the germline ends. CDR1 is LNHNV and CDR2 is YYDKDF in the germline V gene (reference sequence). The CDR3 coding sequence is TGTGCCACCAGCAGAGAAAGGGAAGAGACCCAGTACTTC. Amino acids: CATSREREETQYF. Full variable domain (rest looked up from reference TRBV15 and TRBJ2-5): DAMVIQNPRYQVTQFGKPVTLSCSQTLNHNVMYWYQQKSSQAPKLLFHYYDKDFNNEADTPDNFQSRRPNTSFCFLDIRSPGLGDTAMYLCATSREREETQYFGPGTRLLVL.

This rearrangement joins TRBV4-1 to TRBJ2-3, with D hard to call. V shed 3 bases and J shed 4 bases, with 11 bases lying between them. Germline V gene data show CDR1 as MGHRA and CDR2 as YSYEKL. The CDR3 length is 14 residues. CDR3 loop: CASSQVTAADTQYF. Written as DNA, the CDR3 is TGCGCCAGCAGCCAGGTGACGGCGGCAGATACGCAGTATTTT.

The chain is built from TRBV9 and TRBJ1-2, with 8 bases that match TRBD1. This CDR3 is 13 amino acids long. CDR1 and CDR2 from the germline V gene are SGDLS and YYNGEE. Unmatched junction bases numbered 2, after V lost 2 bases and J lost 5 bases. The CDR3 region is CASSVDRGYGYTF. CDR3 DNA: TGTGCCAGCAGCGTCGACAGGGGTTATGGCTACACCTTC.

This clone occurred a few times. The chain uses TRBV21-1 and TRBJ2-7; the D call in the table, TRBD1, was not verified against the DNA. TRBV21-1 is recorded as a pseudogene. The CDR3 length is 14 residues. The CDR3 nucleotides read TGTGCCAGCAGCTCCTGGGCAGGATCCTACGAGCAGTACTTC. Amino acids: CASSSWAGSYEQYF.

V gene TRBV6-4 combines with J gene TRBJ1-5, with D tentatively TRBD1 (6 bases). V lost 9 bases and J 0 bases, leaving 18 bases between the germline ends. CDR1 and CDR2 from the germline V gene are MRHNA and SNTAGT. This CDR3 is 16 amino acids long. The CDR3 nucleotides read TGTGCCAGACCACCGGCAGGGGAGAATAGCAATCAGCCCCAGCATTTT. It yields the protein CARPPAGENSNQPQHF.

This clone was detected a few times. The chain uses TRBV3-1 (or the pseudogene TRBV3-2) and TRBJ1-2, with a tentative D call TRBD1 (6 bases). This CDR3 contains 14 residues. Germline CDR1 reads LGHDT; CDR2 reads YNNKEL (reference sequence). V lost 6 bases and J 4 bases, leaving 15 bases between the germline ends. CDR3 sequence: CASSPTTGAYGYTF. DNA for the CDR3: TGTGCCAGCAGTCCAACGACAGGTGCCTATGGCTACACCTTC.

The gene calls are TRBV27 and TRBJ1-1; no firm D call. This CDR3 region has 14 residues. Germline lookup yields CDR1 MNHEY and CDR2 SMNVEV (reference sequence). Trimming cost V 3 bases and J 11 bases, with 19 bases left between them. CDR3 region: CASSFESGRKEAFF. The CDR3 DNA reads as TGTGCCAGCAGTTTCGAATCCGGGAGGAAAGAGGCTTTCTTT.

The chain joins TRBV12-3 or TRBV12-4 to TRBJ2-2, with D perhaps TRBD1 (6 bases). The CDR3 spans 13 residues. V was pared by 6 bases and J by 7 bases, with 12 bases between. CDR3 DNA: TGTGCCAGCAGCCCACAGGGTAACGGGGAGCTGTTTTTT. This gives the protein CASSPQGNGELFF.

The CDR3 loop reads CASSRDSSYNEQFF. The CDR3 coding sequence is TGTGCCAGCAGCCGGGACTCCTCCTACAATGAGCAGTTCTTC. The chain joins TRBV7-9 to TRBJ2-1, with D possibly TRBD2 on 6 matching bases. CDR3 length: 14 amino acids. Germline values: CDR1 SEHNR, CDR2 FQNEAQ (reference sequence). V was pared by 5 bases and J by 0 bases, with 8 bases between.

This chain uses TRBV6-4 with TRBJ2-2, with D maybe TRBD2 (5 bases). The CDR3 spans 16 residues. The V gene's germline CDR1 is MRHNA and CDR2 SNTAGT. V lost 0 bases and J 0 bases, leaving 8 bases between the germline ends. CDR3 bases: TGTGCCAGCAGTGACTCGGCGGGCGCGAACACCGGGGAGCTGTTTTTT. Translating it yields CASSDSAGANTGELFF.